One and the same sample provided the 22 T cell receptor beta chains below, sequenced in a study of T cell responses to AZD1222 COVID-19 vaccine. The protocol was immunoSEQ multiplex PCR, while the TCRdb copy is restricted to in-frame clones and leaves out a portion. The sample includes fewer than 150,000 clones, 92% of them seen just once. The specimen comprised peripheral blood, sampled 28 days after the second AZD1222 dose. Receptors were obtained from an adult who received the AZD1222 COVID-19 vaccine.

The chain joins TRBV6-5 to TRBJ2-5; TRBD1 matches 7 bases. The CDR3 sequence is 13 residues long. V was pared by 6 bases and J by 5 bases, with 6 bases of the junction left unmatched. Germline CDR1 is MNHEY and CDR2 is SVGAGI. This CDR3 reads CASRNRGPETQYF. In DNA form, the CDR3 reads TGTGCCAGCAGAAACAGGGGCCCGGAGACCCAGTACTTC.

CDR3 nucleotides: TGTGCCACCAATCCGGGGGCCGGAGAGACCCAGTACTTC. Residues: CATNPGAGETQYF. J is TRBJ2-5 and V is TRBV18; possibly TRBD1 or TRBD2 for D (6 bases each). Per the germline V gene, CDR1 is KGHSH and CDR2 is LQKENI. CDR3 size: 13 residues. V gave up 10 bases and J gave up 4 bases, with 16 bases separating them.

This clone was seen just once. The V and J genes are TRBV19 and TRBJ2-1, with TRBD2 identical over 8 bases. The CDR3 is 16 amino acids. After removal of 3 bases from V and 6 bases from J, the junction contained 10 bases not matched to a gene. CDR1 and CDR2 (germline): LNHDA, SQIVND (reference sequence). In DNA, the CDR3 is TGTGCCAGTAGTATCTCGGGAGTAGCGGGACTCAATGAGCAGTTCTTC. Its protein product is CASSISGVAGLNEQFF. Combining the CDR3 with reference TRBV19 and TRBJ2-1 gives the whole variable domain DGGITQSPKYLFRKEGQNVTLSCEQNLNHDAMYWYRQDPGQGLRLIYYSQIVNDFQKGDIAEGYSVSREKKESFPLTVTSAQKNPTAFYLCASSISGVAGLNEQFFGPGTRLTVL.

The CDR3 loop is CASSAQTGELFF. The CDR3 region has the DNA TGTGCCAGCAGCGCTCAAACCGGGGAGCTGTTTTTT. The chain combines TRBV9 with TRBJ2-2; no reliable D call. This CDR3 comprises 12 residues. Trimming left V 3 bases short and J 5 bases short, with 5 bases between. Germline CDR1 SGDLS, CDR2 YYNGEE.

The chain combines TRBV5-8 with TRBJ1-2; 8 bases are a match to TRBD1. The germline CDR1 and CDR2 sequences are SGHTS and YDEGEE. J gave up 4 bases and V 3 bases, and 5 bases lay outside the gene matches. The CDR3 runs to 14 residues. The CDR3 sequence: CASSSGQGSYGYTF. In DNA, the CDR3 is TGTGCCAGCAGCTCTGGACAGGGAAGCTATGGCTACACCTTC.

The CDR3: CASSRRQGGSANTEAFF. CDR3 DNA sequence: TGTGCCAGCAGCCGCCGACAGGGCGGTTCCGCAAACACTGAAGCTTTCTTT. The chain couples TRBV4-2 to TRBJ1-1; 7 nucleotides align to TRBD1. Trimming removed 4 bases from V and 2 bases from J; junction bases left unmatched: 13. This CDR3 contains 17 residues. Per germline, CDR1 LGHNA and CDR2 YNFKEQ.

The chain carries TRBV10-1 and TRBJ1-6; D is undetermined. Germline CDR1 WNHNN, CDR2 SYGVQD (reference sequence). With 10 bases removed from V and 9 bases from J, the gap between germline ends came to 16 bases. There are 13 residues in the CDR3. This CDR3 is CATNKELGSPLHF. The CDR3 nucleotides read TGCGCCACCAATAAGGAATTGGGTTCACCCCTCCACTTT.

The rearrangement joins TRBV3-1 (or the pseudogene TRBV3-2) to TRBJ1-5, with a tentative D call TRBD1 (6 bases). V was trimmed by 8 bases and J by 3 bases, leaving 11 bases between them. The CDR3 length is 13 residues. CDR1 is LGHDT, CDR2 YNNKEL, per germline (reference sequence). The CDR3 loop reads CASGGQNNQPQHF. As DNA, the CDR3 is TGTGCCAGCGGCGGACAGAACAATCAGCCCCAGCATTTT.

The CDR3 DNA follows: TGTGCCACCAGGGCTTCCAGCGTCAATCAGCCCCAGCATTTT. Protein product: CATRASSVNQPQHF. The genes are TRBV6-5 and TRBJ1-5, with D possibly TRBD1 on 5 matching bases. The CDR3 has 14 residues. Trimming removed 10 bases at V and 3 bases at J, with 16 bases between. CDR1 and CDR2 (germline): MNHEY, SVGAGI.

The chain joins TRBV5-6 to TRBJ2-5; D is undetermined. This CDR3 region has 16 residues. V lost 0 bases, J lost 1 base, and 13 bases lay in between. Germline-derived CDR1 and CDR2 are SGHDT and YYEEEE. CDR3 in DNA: TGTGCCAGCAGCTTGGGGGCGGCCAAAAGCCAAGAGACCCAGTACTTC. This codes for CASSLGAAKSQETQYF.

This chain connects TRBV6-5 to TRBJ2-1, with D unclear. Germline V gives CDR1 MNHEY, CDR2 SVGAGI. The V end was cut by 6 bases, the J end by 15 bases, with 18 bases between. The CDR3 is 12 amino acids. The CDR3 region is CASSLPGPLLFF. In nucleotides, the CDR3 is TGTGCCAGCAGCCTACCTGGGCCCTTGTTGTTCTTC.

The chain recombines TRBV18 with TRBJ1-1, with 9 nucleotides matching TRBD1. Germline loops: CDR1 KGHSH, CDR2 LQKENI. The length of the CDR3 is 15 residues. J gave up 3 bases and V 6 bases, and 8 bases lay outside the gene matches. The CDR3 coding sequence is TGTGCCAGCTCCCTGGGACAGGGTTCGGACACTGAAGCTTTCTTT. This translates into CASSLGQGSDTEAFF.

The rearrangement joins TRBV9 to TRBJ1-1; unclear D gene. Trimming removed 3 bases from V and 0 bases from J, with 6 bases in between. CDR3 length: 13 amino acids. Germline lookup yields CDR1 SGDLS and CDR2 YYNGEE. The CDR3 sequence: CASSGGVNTEAFF. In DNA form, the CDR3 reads TGTGCCAGCAGCGGTGGCGTGAACACTGAAGCTTTCTTT.

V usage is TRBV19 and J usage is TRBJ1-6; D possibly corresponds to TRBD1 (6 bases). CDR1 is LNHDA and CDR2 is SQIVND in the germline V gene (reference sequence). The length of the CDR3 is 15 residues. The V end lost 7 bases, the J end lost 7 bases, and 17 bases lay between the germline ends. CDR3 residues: CASTRKGTLNSPLHF. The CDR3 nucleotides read TGTGCCAGTACCCGGAAGGGGACACTCAATTCACCCCTCCACTTT.

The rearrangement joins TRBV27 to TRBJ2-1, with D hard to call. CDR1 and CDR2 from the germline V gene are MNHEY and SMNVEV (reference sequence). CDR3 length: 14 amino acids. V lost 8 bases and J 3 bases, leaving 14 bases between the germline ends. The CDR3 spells CASARQAHYNEQFF. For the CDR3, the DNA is TGTGCCAGCGCTAGGCAGGCCCACTACAATGAGCAGTTCTTC.

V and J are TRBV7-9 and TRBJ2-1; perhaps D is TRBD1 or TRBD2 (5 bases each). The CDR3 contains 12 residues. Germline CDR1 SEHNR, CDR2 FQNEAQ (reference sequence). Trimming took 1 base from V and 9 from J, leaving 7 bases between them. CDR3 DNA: TGTGCCAGCAGCTTAGTGGGACCTGAGCAGTTCTTC. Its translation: CASSLVGPEQFF.

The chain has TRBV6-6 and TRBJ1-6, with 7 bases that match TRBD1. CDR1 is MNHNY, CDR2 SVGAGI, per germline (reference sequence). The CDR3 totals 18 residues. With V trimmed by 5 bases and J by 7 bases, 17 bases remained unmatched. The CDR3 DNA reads TGTGCCAGCAGTCCAGGGGCCGCCGCGAAGACAGGGAATTCACCCCTCCACTTT. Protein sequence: CASSPGAAAKTGNSPLHF.

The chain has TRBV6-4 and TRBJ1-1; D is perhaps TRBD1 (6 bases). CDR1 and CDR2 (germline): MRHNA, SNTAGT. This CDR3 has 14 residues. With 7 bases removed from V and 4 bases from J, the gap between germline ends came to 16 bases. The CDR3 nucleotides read TGTGCCAGCACCCCAGGGGAGGGAGGCACTGAAGCTTTCTTT. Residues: CASTPGEGGTEAFF.

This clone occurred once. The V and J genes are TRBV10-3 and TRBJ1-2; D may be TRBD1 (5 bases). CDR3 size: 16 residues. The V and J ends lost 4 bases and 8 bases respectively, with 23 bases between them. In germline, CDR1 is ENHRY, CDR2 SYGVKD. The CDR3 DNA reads TGTGCCATCAGTGTATCCCCGGGGGTCAGGGAGTACGGCTACACCTTC. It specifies CAISVSPGVREYGYTF.

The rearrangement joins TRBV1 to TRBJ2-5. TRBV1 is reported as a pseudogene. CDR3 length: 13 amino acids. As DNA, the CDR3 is TGCACCAGCAGCCCGGCTCGCCAAGAGACCCAGTACTTC. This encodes CTSSPARQETQYF.

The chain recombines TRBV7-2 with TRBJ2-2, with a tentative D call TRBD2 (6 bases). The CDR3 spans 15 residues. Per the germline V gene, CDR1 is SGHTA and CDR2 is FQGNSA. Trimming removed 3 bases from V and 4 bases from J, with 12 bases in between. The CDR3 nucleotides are TGTGCCAGCAGCTTTATAGGAGGGCTCACCGGGGAGCTGTTTTTT. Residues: CASSFIGGLTGELFF. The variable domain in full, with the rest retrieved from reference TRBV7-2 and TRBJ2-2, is GAGVSQSPSNKVTEKGKDVELRCDPISGHTALYWYRQSLGQGLEFLIYFQGNSAPDKSGLPSDRFSAERTGGSVSTLTIQRTQQEDSAVYLCASSFIGGLTGELFFGEGSRLTVL.

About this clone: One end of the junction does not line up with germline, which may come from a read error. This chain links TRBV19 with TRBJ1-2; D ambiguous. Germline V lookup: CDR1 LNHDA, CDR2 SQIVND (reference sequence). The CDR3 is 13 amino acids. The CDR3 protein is CASSVENNYGYTF. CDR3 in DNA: TGTGCCAGTAGTGTAGAAAATAACTATGGCTACACCTTC.